The entry below gives a single T cell receptor beta chain sequence along with its context. Measured with immunoSEQ multiplex PCR; TCRdb has only the in-frame clones, and not every one. Among approximately 51,000 clones listed, 89% were seen once. Time point noted: pre-reinfection, 55 to 20 weeks before reinfection detection. Sorted cells were sequenced directly ex vivo without any in vitro expansion. The data are from a study of memory CD8 T cells in hepatitis C reinfection. Study summary: Pre-reinfection samples were taken 55 to 20 weeks before detection.

This receptor was obtained from a man aged 18 to 29 with hepatitis C virus infection. Sequenced sample: naive CD8+ T cells sorted from blood.

The CDR3 coding sequence is TGTGCCAGCAGTTACTCGGGCAGCACCGGGGAGCTGTTTTTT. Protein sequence: CASSYSGSTGELFF. The V gene is TRBV6-5, the J gene TRBJ2-2; D not certain. This CDR3 contains 14 residues. V lost 0 bases to trimming and J lost 4 bases, with 6 bases between them. CDR1 is MNHEY and CDR2 is SVGAGI in the germline V gene.